One sample yielded the 2 T cell receptor beta chains listed below, sequenced in a study of tumor-infiltrating lymphocytes in localized non-small cell lung cancer. Assay: immunoSEQ multiplex PCR; the TCRdb copy retains only in-frame clones and omits some. The table shows approximately 12,000 clones, with roughly 82% occurring only once. Sequencing was done on a sample of uninvolved lung tissue not adjacent to the tumor. Receptors originate from a human donor with non-small cell lung cancer.

This chain uses TRBV6-1 with TRBJ2-1, with 13 bases matching TRBD2. The CDR3 spans 16 residues. Germline V gene data show CDR1 as MNHNS and CDR2 as SASEGT. V shed 3 bases and J 12 bases; nucleotides not matched to a gene: 11. CDR3 DNA: TGTGCCAGCAGTGACACTAGCGGGGGGGTACCGTTTGGGCAGTTCTTC. This encodes CASSDTSGGVPFGQFF.

CDR3 region: CASSGQDNEQFF. DNA of the CDR3: TGTGCCAGCAGTGGACAGGACAATGAGCAGTTCTTC. The genes are TRBV2 and TRBJ2-1; perhaps TRBD1 as D (6 bases). This CDR3 is 12 amino acids long. Trimming pared 4 bases from V and 5 bases from J, leaving 6 bases between. CDR1 SNHLY and CDR2 FYNNEI come from the germline V gene.